A single T cell receptor beta chain is shown here with its context. TCRdb's table, derived via immunoSEQ multiplex PCR, lists solely in-frame clones and lacks some. The repertoire consists of 130,000 or so clones, with around 94% occurring once and the leading ten covering 14%. Germline V lookup: CDR1 SNHLY, CDR2 FYNNEI. This CDR3 has 12 amino acids. V shed 2 bases and J shed 5 bases, with 6 bases lying between them. The sample is drawn from a study of control samples from healthy donors and cancer patients. The chain couples TRBV2 to TRBJ2-5; no definite D call. The source material was PBMCs. The clonotype comes from a man in his sixties with colorectal cancer. CDR3 in amino acids: CASSERWETQYF. As DNA, the CDR3 is TGTGCCAGCAGTGAACGTTGGGAGACCCAGTACTTC.